Below, one TCR beta chain is given with its context. The specificity of this receptor is unknown. The record has no base qualities; no much larger clone is one base away. The CDR3 starts with the cysteine, ends with the phenylalanine, and has 15 residues. CDR3 DNA is the only sequence kept; it has 45 bases, read in frame from the first base. Trimming costs V 5 bases and J 0 bases, and their ends lie 13 bases apart. As encoded in the germline V gene, CDR1 is SGHDT while CDR2 is YYEEEE. This entry belongs to a study of cytomegalovirus exposure and HLA in healthy donors (dated by TCRdb to about 2017). About the investigation overall: An earlier analysis of some 600 of the donors reported 250 to 300 Gb of sequence data and 117 million unique TCR beta sequences obtained from some 200 million T cells. An early release that covered about 640 HLA-typed donors contained approximately 300 gigabases of sequencing data and approximately 85 million unique TCR sequences. Of the approximately 400 genotyped donors, 65% to 90% fell in the genetic ancestry cluster associated with self-reported Caucasian donors. The study aimed to test whether signatures of past pathogen exposure could be identified by cataloging public T cell receptors. The study profiled the T cell repertoires of hundreds of subjects by immunosequencing and related them to cytomegalovirus serostatus. Along with the 666-subject first cohort, a separate validation cohort of over a hundred different subjects was used. The study combined high-throughput TCR immunosequencing, statistical association of individual TCRs with disease status, and machine learning to predict cytomegalovirus infection status. A later analysis re-examined previously published TCR beta repertoires from 500 to 700 donors and added high-resolution HLA genotyping to investigate patterns of TCR occurrence. The later analysis used no new phenotypic data to find candidate immune exposures, relying instead on TCR beta sequences and their occurrence across donors. An earlier analysis of around 540 of the donors applied high-throughput TCR beta sequencing to assess whether each TCR beta V gene segment acted as functional or pseudogenic. Donor age, sex, ethnicity and CMV serostatus were compiled alongside the repertoire data. Genome-wide SNP genotypes for about three fifths of the roughly 670 donors were used in a later genetic analysis, which treated that subset as a discovery cohort. All discovery cohort repertoires had been generated on a single sequencing platform. HLA typing included class I and class II loci at four-digit resolution. Typing coverage differed by locus: A, B, C, DRB1 and DQB1 were typed in about 629-640 donors, DQA1 in 522, DPA1 in nearly 610, and DPB1 in 472. Four to six DR-DQ haplotypes were handled as single units for association and clustering, since linkage in the cohort was strong. Among 398 genotyped donors of the cohort, an average of approximately 240,000 unique TCR beta nucleotide sequences were sequenced per donor, approximately 20% of them non-productive. What the research found in general, with its limitations: V-gene and J-gene trimming of TCR beta chains was associated with a missense DCLRE1C variant in a later genetic analysis, and the association was replicated in an independent cohort. According to a later analysis, most CMV-associated TCR beta chains appeared to be HLA-restricted, and the HLA associations seemed to be driven largely by CMV exposure. In both the original and validation cohorts, the classifier was reported to diagnose cytomegalovirus status with high specificity and sensitivity. Most TCR sequences were observed very rarely across donors, whereas some public TCRs were present in many individuals. A later analysis found that TCR association rates varied across HLA loci, with DRB1 alleles showing the most associated TCRs and HLA-C alleles the fewest. For the cohort, immune exposure information was limited to CMV serostatus. A later analysis associated about 18,000 TCR beta sequences with specific HLA alleles at a false discovery rate of 0.05. A group of highly shared sequence variants was considered likely to be a technical artifact of the sequencing pipeline. Sequencing depth was assumed to be roughly uniform across donors in the presence/absence analyses, though that assumption may not hold. It was suggested by the authors that the approach could potentially be generalized to other disease states and immunological phenotypes. In a later analysis, HLA-associated TCR beta chains showed more clonal expansion and lower generation probabilities than non-associated chains that were equally common. A later analysis reported that several top co-occurrence clusters appeared linked to parvovirus B19, influenza, CMV and Epstein-Barr virus. Strong co-occurrence of HLA alleles, especially DR and DQ, made assigning TCR associations to individual alleles difficult. Because counts were too low, roughly 16 rarely observed V segments, including chromosome 9 orphons, were left out of the earlier analysis of some 640 of the donors. According to a later genetic analysis, donors in an Asian-associated ancestry cluster had fewer N-insertions in productive TCRs than the approximately 670-donor mean. In the study, roughly 160 TCR beta chains were listed as associated with cytomegalovirus. In vitro tests confirmed that a few of the cytomegalovirus-associated TCR beta chains recognize cytomegalovirus antigens. Because some donors lacked HLA typing at each locus, the association tests relied only on the typed subset. Some IMGT-functional V segments, including TRBV6-2 and TRBV6-3, could not be told apart with the 87-base-pair reads, so those segments were excluded. A further reported finding was that TCR beta sequences accurately predicted the HLA-A and HLA-B alleles for most subjects in the first cohort. Broadly in line with IMGT annotations, most TCR beta V segments showed up in productive rearrangements about 87% or about 30% of the time in an earlier analysis of about 500 of the donors. In this cohort, only TCR beta chains were sequenced, and detectable features were limited by the absence of alpha or paired-chain data. Linkage disequilibrium might explain the correlated functional status among segregating V segments, but an unknown experimental factor could not be ruled out.

The library came from the immunoSEQ multiplex PCR assay. The multiplex PCR relied on a mix of 60 forward primers for TCR Vbeta segments and 13 reverse primers for TCR Jbeta segments. The CDR3 region of rearranged TCR beta genes was amplified from genomic DNA with a multiplex PCR assay. On the Illumina HiSeq System, the amplified TCR beta libraries were sequenced as 87-base-pair reads. The study's processing was this. A later analysis counted some 80 million unique TCR beta chains across the 550 to 700 repertoires, and some 11 million of these chains were shared by at least two donors. A nearest-neighbor algorithm error-corrected the raw reads and collapsed the reads into unique sequences, merging closely related sequences to remove PCR and sequencing errors. V, D and J gene segments were assigned by aligning CDR3 sequences to IMGT reference sequences. For a sequence to be retained, at least a six-nucleotide match to both a V gene segment and a J gene segment was required. A rearrangement was called productive if the CDR3 had no stop codons and remained in frame with V and J, and every other rearrangement was called non-productive. CDR3 was defined by IMGT convention, running from the second conserved V-encoded cysteine to the conserved J-encoded phenylalanine. In an earlier analysis of more than 550 of the donors, sequences lacking an unambiguous match to a single V gene segment were excluded. In an earlier analysis of almost 600 of the donors, a V segment was called functional when productive rearrangements were above 56.7%, and segregating when the standard deviation between donors exceeded 5%. A statistical classification framework was developed to diagnose cytomegalovirus status using the catalog of TCR beta chain sequences. In a later analysis, TCR nucleotide sequences were compared against IMGT/GENE-DB human TR gene sequences so that V and J genes could be assigned. Using the TCRdist pipeline, a later analysis assigned CDR3 sequences along with most-parsimonious VDJ recombination scenarios. In a later analysis, each TCR beta chain was defined by its CDR3 amino acid sequence together with its V-gene family, and reads without a unique V-gene family were excluded. A later analysis removed 500 to 650 highly shared, low-generation-probability nucleotide sequences to deal with suspected cross-contamination and a sequencing artifact. A later analysis calculated a clonal expansion index for each public chain from normalized within-repertoire ranks of inferred template counts. In a later analysis, generation probabilities were computed with a VDJ recombination model fitted to out-of-frame rearrangements, and the resulting probabilities were checked against IGoR. In a later analysis, TCR-TCR, TCR-HLA and TCR-CMV co-occurrence was scored with hypergeometric tests, and a repertoire-size bias correction was applied to TCR pairs. A later analysis estimated false discovery rates by permuting HLA or CMV assignments 20 times. A later analysis grouped co-occurring TCRs with DBSCAN, adding TCRdist sequence similarity when clustering within HLA-allele-positive subsets. Repertoires with fewer than 30,000 or more than 120,000 public chains were left out of co-occurrence clustering, as were a handful of repertoires with anomalous nucleotide sharing. The table was pulled from immuneACCESS by TCRdb, which kept in-frame rearrangements only. Such tables lose some clones; where checked, under half of the loss comes from unresolved V genes, and the rest has no known cause. V and J calls and clone size are as listed in that table; D and trimming were resolved from the DNA. Here the sample has about 190,000 clones; about 80% occur a single time. The top ten clones comprise around 2.2% of the sample.

The cohort comprised hundreds of healthy bone marrow donors. At the time of sampling, all cohort members were nominally healthy, though unrecorded immune exposures were likely present. The donor was CMV seropositive and was included in the group of 250 to 350 seropositive cohort members. Every donor gave a peripheral blood sample, and the peripheral blood mononuclear cells from that sample were used for TCR beta sequencing. Genomic DNA was extracted from the blood cell samples with the Qiagen DNeasy Blood Extraction Kit. The TCR sequence derives from a woman aged 18-35 years in good health and CMV-seropositive. The sequenced material came from PBMCs. This sequence uses TRBV5-6 and TRBJ2-3; the D gene is possibly TRBD2, with 6 bases matching. CDR3 region: CASRTRGTSTDTQYF. The DNA sequence is as follows: TGTGCCAGCAGGACTAGGGGTACTAGCACAGATACGCAGTATTTT.